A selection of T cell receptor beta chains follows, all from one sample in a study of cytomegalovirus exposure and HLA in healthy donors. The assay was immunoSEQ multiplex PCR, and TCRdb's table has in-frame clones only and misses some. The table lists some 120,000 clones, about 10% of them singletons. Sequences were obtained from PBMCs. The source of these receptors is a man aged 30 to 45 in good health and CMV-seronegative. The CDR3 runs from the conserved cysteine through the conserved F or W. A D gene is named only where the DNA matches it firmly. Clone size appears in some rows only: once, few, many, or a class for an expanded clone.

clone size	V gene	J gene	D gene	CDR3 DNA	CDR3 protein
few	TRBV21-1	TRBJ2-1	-	TGTGCCAGCAGCAAAGTCTCGGGACTAGCGTACAATGAGCAGTTCTTC	CASSKVSGLAYNEQFF
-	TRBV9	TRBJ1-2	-	TGTGCCAGCAGCGTAGGTTTGGGGGGAGGACAAAGGGACTACACCTTC	CASSVGLGGGQRDYTF
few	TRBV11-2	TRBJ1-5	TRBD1	TGTGCCAGCAGCTTACAGGGACAGTCCAATCAGCCCCAGCATTTT	CASSLQGQSNQPQHF
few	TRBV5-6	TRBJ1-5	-	TGTGCCAGCAGCTTGTCCGTTAGCAATCAGCCCCAGCATTTT	CASSLSVSNQPQHF
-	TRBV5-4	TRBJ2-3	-	TGTGCCAGCAGTCCCGGACAGGATACGCAGTATTTT	CASSPGQDTQYF
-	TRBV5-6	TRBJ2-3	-	TGTGCCAGCAGCTTGCCAGGTGGTAGCGGTACAGATAAGCAGTATTTT	CASSLPGGSGTDKQYF
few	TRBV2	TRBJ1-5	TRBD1	TGTGCCAGCAGAGAGGACAGGGGCGGACAGCCCCAGCATTTT	CASREDRGGQPQHF
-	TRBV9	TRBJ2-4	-	TGTGCCAGCAGCGTCGAGGGTAGTCCCGAAAACATTCAGTACTTC	CASSVEGSPENIQYF
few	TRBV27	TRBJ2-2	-	TGTGCCAGCAGTCCTGGGGACAATTTCCGCGGGGAGCTGTTTTTT	CASSPGDNFRGELFF
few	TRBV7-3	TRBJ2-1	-	TGTGCCAGCAGCAAGTCAGGGATGGACTACAATGAGCAGTTCTTC	CASSKSGMDYNEQFF
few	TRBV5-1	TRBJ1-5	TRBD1	TGCGCCAGCAGCCCATGGACAGGGCAAGGTCAGCCCCAGCATTTT	CASSPWTGQGQPQHF
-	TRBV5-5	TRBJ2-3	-	TGTGCCAGCAGCTTGTGGCCTGACACAGATACGCAGTATTTT	CASSLWPDTDTQYF
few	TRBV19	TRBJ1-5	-	TGTGCCAGTCAACGACCAGGGGGCAATCAGCCCCAGCATTTT	CASQRPGGNQPQHF
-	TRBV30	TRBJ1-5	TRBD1	TGTGCCTGGAGTGTAAATACAGGGGGCAGGGGTCAGCCCCAGCATTTT	CAWSVNTGGRGQPQHF
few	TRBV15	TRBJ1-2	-	TGTGCCACCAGCACAAAATCCGCGGGGAACTATGGCTACACCTTC	CATSTKSAGNYGYTF
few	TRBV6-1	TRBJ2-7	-	TGTGCCAGCGGAATATCCACGGGGGAGCAGTACTTC	CASGISTGEQYF
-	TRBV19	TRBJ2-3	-	TGTGCCAGTACGAATAGAGATACGCAGTATTTT	CASTNRDTQYF
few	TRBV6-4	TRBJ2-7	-	TGTGCCAGCAGTGACTTCGGGAGAGGTTACGAGCAGTACTTC	CASSDFGRGYEQYF